The 18 T cell receptor beta chains presented below share a single source sample, sequenced in a study of OX40 agonist ivuxolimab in advanced cancers. Here immunoSEQ multiplex PCR was the method, and the copy in TCRdb shows in-frame clones only, minus some. There are roughly 80,000 clones in the sample; roughly 80% occur only once, and 0.85% lies in the top ten. The specimen was CD4+ or CD8+ T cells sorted from blood, collected in a trial of the OX40 agonist ivuxolimab. These TCRs come from an adult with an advanced solid tumor such as melanoma, head and neck, liver or kidney cancer.

The gene calls are TRBV7-2 and TRBJ2-3, with D unresolved. Germline-derived CDR1 and CDR2 are SGHTA and FQGNSA. The CDR3 extends over 12 amino acids. The ends were cut back, 6 bases at V and 1 base at J, with 5 bases in the middle. The CDR3 DNA is TGTGCCAGCAGGGGCCGCACAGATACGCAGTATTTT. Its translation is CASRGRTDTQYF.

The genes are TRBV10-2 and TRBJ2-5, with TRBD1 matching over 8 bases. From germline, CDR1 is WSHSY and CDR2 SAAADI. The CDR3 spans 14 residues. Germline trimming cut 2 bases from V and 5 bases from J; bases unmatched to any gene: 4. In nucleotides, the CDR3 is TGCGCCAGCAGTGAGCCTCACAGGGGGGAGACCCAGTACTTC. Amino acid sequence: CASSEPHRGETQYF.

The V call is TRBV19, the J call TRBJ1-2; D possibly corresponds to TRBD1 (5 bases). The V gene's germline CDR1 is LNHDA and CDR2 SQIVND (reference sequence). The CDR3 is 15 amino acids. V was trimmed by 0 bases and J by 4 bases, leaving 12 bases between them. The CDR3, as DNA: TGTGCCAGTAGTATAGACCTGGGACCGCCCTATGGCTACACCTTC. Translation: CASSIDLGPPYGYTF.

The gene calls are TRBV5-5 and TRBJ1-1, with 10 bases matching TRBD1. Germline CDR1 and CDR2: SGHKS and YYEKEE (reference sequence). The CDR3 sequence is 15 residues long. V gave up 2 bases and J gave up 4 bases; unmatched junction bases: 5. The CDR3 protein is CASSFSGQGSTEAFF. The CDR3 DNA reads as TGTGCCAGCAGCTTTTCGGGACAGGGGAGCACTGAAGCTTTCTTT. Supplemented by reference TRBV5-5 and TRBJ1-1, the full variable domain reads DAGVTQSPTHLIKTRGQQVTLRCSPISGHKSVSWYQQVLGQGPQFIFQYYEKEERGRGNFPDRFSARQFPNYSSELNVNALLLGDSALYLCASSFSGQGSTEAFFGQGTRLTVV.

This clone appeared once. This chain connects TRBV5-4 to TRBJ2-3, with D tentatively TRBD1 (6 bases). This CDR3 has 15 amino acids. The V and J ends lost 4 bases and 4 bases respectively, with 16 bases between them. CDR1 and CDR2 (germline): SGHNT, YYREEE (reference sequence). CDR3 amino acids: CASSRGGLLSDTQYF. For the CDR3, the DNA is TGTGCCAGCAGCCGAGGGGGTTTGTTGTCAGATACGCAGTATTTT.

The chain joins TRBV10-3 to TRBJ1-1; unclear D gene. This CDR3 spans 15 amino acids. V was trimmed by 2 bases and J by 4 bases, leaving 14 bases between them. Germline CDR1 and CDR2: ENHRY and SYGVKD. As DNA, the CDR3 is TGTGCCATCAGTGAGAGGGCCTCAGGACGCACTGAAGCTTTCTTT. This gives the protein CAISERASGRTEAFF.

The chain has TRBV16 and TRBJ1-6; 7 bases are a match to TRBD1. CDR1 and CDR2 (germline): KGHSY, FQNENV. J lost 7 bases, V lost 4 bases, and 7 bases had no gene match. The CDR3 has 15 amino acids. DNA for the CDR3: TGTGCCAGCAGCCCTTGGACAGGCAGAAATTCACCCCTCCACTTT. Amino acid sequence: CASSPWTGRNSPLHF.

The gene calls are TRBV5-3 and TRBJ1-4, with 7 bases lining up with TRBD1. TRBV5-3 is an ORF, with its function uncertain. The J segment lost 3 bases and the V segment lost 2 bases, leaving 19 bases of the junction unmatched. This CDR3 comprises 20 residues. CDR3 amino acids: CARSFGSVRNLTGPNEKLFF. In DNA, the CDR3 is TGTGCCAGAAGCTTTGGGTCGGTTAGGAACCTGACAGGGCCTAATGAAAAACTGTTTTTT.

About this clone itself: Other DNA sequences in this sample translate to the same CDR3. The V and J genes are TRBV27 and TRBJ2-5, with D hard to call. This CDR3 is 12 amino acids long. In germline, CDR1 is MNHEY, CDR2 SMNVEV (reference sequence). V dropped 2 bases and J dropped 2 bases, with 3 bases sitting between them. CDR3 DNA: TGTGCCAGCAGTTTAGATCAAGAGACCCAGTACTTC. Protein: CASSLDQETQYF.

This clone was seen a handful of times. The V call is TRBV7-8, the J call TRBJ2-1; TRBD2 matches 7 bases. The CDR3 spans 15 residues. After removal of 5 bases from V and 6 bases from J, the junction contained 10 bases not matched to a gene. Germline CDR1 SGHVS, CDR2 FQNEAQ. This CDR3 is CASSLRDYSSNEQFF. The CDR3 nucleotides read TGTGCCAGCAGCCTCCGGGACTACTCATCCAATGAGCAGTTCTTC.

The chain carries TRBV21-1 and TRBJ2-7. TRBV21-1 is classified as a pseudogene. CDR3 length: 13 residues. The CDR3 sequence is CASWLGWGREQYF. CDR3 coding DNA: TGTGCCAGCTGGTTGGGGTGGGGACGCGAGCAGTACTTC.

J is TRBJ1-4 and V is TRBV4-3; 11 bases agree with TRBD1. With V trimmed by 0 bases and J by 7 bases, 7 bases remained unmatched. The CDR3 covers 17 residues. Germline CDR1 and CDR2: LGHNA and YSLEER. CDR3 DNA sequence: TGCGCCAGCAGCCAAGATTATATCGGGACAGGGGGTGAAAAACTGTTTTTT. This translates into CASSQDYIGTGGEKLFF.

V usage is TRBV19 and J usage is TRBJ2-1; 9 nucleotides align to TRBD2. This CDR3 spans 16 amino acids. V was pared by 5 bases and J by 5 bases, with 10 bases of the junction left unmatched. CDR1 and CDR2 (germline): LNHDA, SQIVND (reference sequence). CDR3 residues: CASSAAIAGANNEQFF. The DNA of the CDR3 is TGTGCCAGTAGTGCGGCTATAGCGGGGGCCAACAATGAGCAGTTCTTC.

The chain couples TRBV19 to TRBJ2-3; D is unclear. V was clipped by 8 bases and J by 3 bases, with 12 bases between them. The CDR3 contains 13 residues. The V gene's germline CDR1 is LNHDA and CDR2 SQIVND (reference sequence). This CDR3 reads CASSISWTDTQYF. CDR3 nucleotides: TGTGCCAGTTCCATTAGTTGGACAGATACGCAGTATTTT.

The CDR3 region has the DNA TGTGCCAGTAGCACAGGAAATAATTCACCCCTCCACTTT. Translated: CASSTGNNSPLHF. V gene TRBV28 combines with J gene TRBJ1-6; D might be TRBD1 (5 bases). This CDR3 has 13 amino acids. Germline loops: CDR1 MDHEN, CDR2 SYDVKM. Trimming shortened V by 9 bases and J by 5 bases, and 11 bases separated the two germline ends.

The gene calls are TRBV5-1 and TRBJ1-2; no reliable D call. Trimming took off 0 bases at V and 2 bases at J, with 5 bases between the two ends. The CDR3 has 13 residues. Germline V gene data show CDR1 as SGHRS and CDR2 as YFSETQ. CDR3 amino acids: CASSLDQNYGYTF. The CDR3 coding sequence is TGCGCCAGCAGCTTGGATCAGAACTATGGCTACACCTTC.

This chain links TRBV7-8 with TRBJ1-2; D is possibly TRBD1 (5 bases). The CDR3 sequence is 12 residues long. V gave up 8 bases and J gave up 6 bases, with 13 bases separating them. Germline V gene lookup returns CDR1 SGHVS and CDR2 FQNEAQ. The CDR3 nucleotides read TGTGCCAGCTCGTCGGGGGAGGATGGCTACACCTTC. As protein: CASSSGEDGYTF.

The genes are TRBV6-6 and TRBJ1-5, with D tentatively TRBD1 (6 bases). The CDR3 length is 14 residues. Germline-derived CDR1 and CDR2 are MNHNY and SVGAGI (reference sequence). V dropped 2 bases and J dropped 6 bases, with 11 bases sitting between them. The CDR3 protein is CASSYRGGGQPQHF. The CDR3 DNA reads TGTGCCAGCAGTTACAGGGGGGGAGGTCAGCCCCAGCATTTT.